At least ten counts were recorded for the clone carrying this T cell receptor beta chain. Its antigen is not known. V lost 2 bases to trimming and J lost 4 bases, with 11 bases between them. The CDR3 has 14 residues. Germline CDR1 SGHVS, CDR2 FQNEAQ. The sample originates from a study of shared clonotypes between healthy human individuals. Overall study findings and caveats: Naive subsets generally had larger estimated richness than memory subsets. Investigators collected only blood, and repertoires in tissues likely differ.

Sequencing used immunoSEQ multiplex PCR; TCRdb keeps in-frame clones, though not all of them. This table holds about 110,000 clones, about 71% found once. The TCR comes from a young woman in good health. The sequenced material came from memory CD8+ T cells sorted from blood. The subset is: CD45RO+ cells pooled with CCR7-negative TemRA cells. The V gene is TRBV7-8, the J gene TRBJ1-1; TRBD1 is a possible D gene (5 bases). Here the CDR3 DNA reads TGTGCCAGCAGCTTACACAGGAATCCCACTGAAGCTTTCTTT. This gives the protein CASSLHRNPTEAFF.